This is a list of T cell receptor beta chains from one sample in a study of T cells and Merkel cell carcinoma outcomes. This table comes from immunoSEQ multiplex PCR, and its TCRdb copy is limited to in-frame clones, with some not included. The top ten hold about 5% of the sample, which has thousands of clones, roughly 81% seen once. Sequencing used tumor tissue from Merkel cell carcinoma. Receptors originate from a human donor with Merkel cell carcinoma. The CDR3 runs from the conserved cysteine through the conserved F or W. Each record gives: V gene, J gene, CDR3 protein.

v_gene: TRBV2
j_gene: TRBJ1-4
CDR3aa: CASMAGRGTRNEKLFF

v_gene: TRBV19
j_gene: TRBJ1-5
CDR3aa: CASSTTRGNQPQHF

v_gene: TRBV12-5
j_gene: TRBJ2-2
CDR3aa: CASGLVFETSGTGELFF

v_gene: TRBV7-9
j_gene: TRBJ1-1
CDR3aa: CASSVSGTVRTEAFF

v_gene: TRBV10-3
j_gene: TRBJ1-1
CDR3aa: CAISMNTEAFF

v_gene: TRBV7-9
j_gene: TRBJ1-1
CDR3aa: CASSPFGTDNTEAFF

v_gene: TRBV18
j_gene: TRBJ1-6
CDR3aa: CASSPKGTDSPLHF

v_gene: TRBV2
j_gene: TRBJ2-3
CDR3aa: CASSEVKGAWTDTQYF

v_gene: TRBV2
j_gene: TRBJ2-1
CDR3aa: CASSGNEQFF

v_gene: TRBV6-5
j_gene: TRBJ1-1
CDR3aa: CASTQNRQGGTEAFF

v_gene: TRBV25-1
j_gene: TRBJ2-3
CDR3aa: CASSEVLGMRTSTDTQYF

v_gene: TRBV5-1
j_gene: TRBJ2-3
CDR3aa: CASSGGGSTDTQYF

v_gene: TRBV9
j_gene: TRBJ1-3
CDR3aa: CASSVSRRRQKNTIYF

v_gene: TRBV15
j_gene: TRBJ1-5
CDR3aa: CATSRTREPQHF

v_gene: TRBV5-1
j_gene: TRBJ2-1
CDR3aa: CASRPTGADEQFF

v_gene: TRBV30
j_gene: TRBJ2-5
CDR3aa: CACGGETQYF

v_gene: TRBV5-1
j_gene: TRBJ1-4
CDR3aa: CASSLGQGWFELFF